This T cell receptor (beta chain) appears in the sequencing data of a study of T-cell reconstitution after alpha-beta-depleted transplantation in children (dated by TCRdb to about 2016). Background on the whole study: Using TCR repertoire profiling, the study followed T-cell immune reconstitution in a quantitative way in children after TCRalphabeta/CD19-depleted allogeneic hematopoietic cell transplantation. The paper's findings and limits, for the study overall: Over subsequent months, a decline in hyperexpanded clone frequencies was noted, and after one year, T-cell counts and TCRbeta diversity were mostly ascribed to newly produced T cells. In some patients, the high TCRbeta diversity seen at day 60 was put down to recipient T cells and intrathymic progenitors that had survived conditioning. Apparently early alphabetaT-cell count recovery about two months after transplant reportedly relied on only several hundred rapidly expanded clones derived from non-depleted graft cells.

The library was built by means of PCR. For sequencing, an Illumina HiSeq 2500 was employed. To normalize quantification of the TCRbeta repertoire, the TCR libraries were built with molecular barcoding that relied on unique molecular identifiers. TCRdb reworked the public reads: Q25 trimming with fastp, MiXCR clone assembly, productive beta chains retained. Rows with a matching CDR3 protein are joined into one entry that keeps the most common DNA and genes. This sample holds roughly 120,000 distinct CDR3 sequences; under 25% were observed only once. Roughly 10% of the sample belongs to the ten largest clones. This clonotype was detected ten times or more. Its binding antigen is unknown. Base qualities are not recorded, but no much larger clone differs from it by a single base. V is clipped by 0 bases and J by 2 bases, and the sequence between their germline boundaries is 9 bases long. Taken from cysteine to phenylalanine, the CDR3 has 15 residues. The kept DNA is CDR3 alone, 45 bases in frame from the first base. CDR1 and CDR2 (SGHRS, YFSETQ) derive from the germline V gene.

The treatment or condition label on this specimen signifies: allogeneic hematopoietic cell transplantation with graft depleted of TCRalphabeta T cells and CD19 B cells. Transplant recipients were children who received TCRalphabeta/CD19-depleted allogeneic hematopoietic cell grafts. The receptor was derived from a male patient aged 2 to 10 who had a stem cell transplant for chronic granulomatous disease, so the T cells may come from the graft donor. The chain is encoded by TRBV5-1 joined to TRBJ2-4, with the D gene uncertain. The specimen comprised PBMCs, mostly from graft donor cells, sampled 180 days after TCRalphabeta/CD19-depleted stem cell transplant. The DNA sequence reads TGCGCCAGCAGCTTGGAAGTGATGCCCAAAAACATTCAGTACTTC. The resulting protein is CASSLEVMPKNIQYF. Full variable domain (CDR3 extended with the reference TRBV5-1 and TRBJ2-4 proteins): KAGVTQTPRYLIKTRGQQVTLSCSPISGHRSVSWYQQTPGQGLQFLFEYFSETQRNKGNFPGRFSGRQFSNSRSEMNVSTLELGDSALYLCASSLEVMPKNIQYFGAGTRLSVL.